The rows below give T cell receptor beta chains drawn from one sample of a study of blood T cells in healthy people across ages. From the 5' RACE reads, TCRdb called clonotypes with MiXCR, one entry per CDR3 protein. The top ten hold roughly 22% of the sample, which has hundreds of thousands of distinct CDR3 sequences, about a fifth seen once. The sequenced sample was blood. Receptors originate from a man aged 65 to 85 in good health. CDR3s include the opening cysteine and the closing phenylalanine or tryptophan. The D gene is left open where the match is weak. Clone size, where shown, is once, few, many, or a class for clones that have expanded.

d_call j_call clone_size v_call cdr3_aa cdr3_nt
TRBD2 TRBJ2-5 few TRBV7-2 CASSLVVGGGETQYF TGTGCCAGCAGCTTAGTTGTCGGGGGGGGTGAGACCCAGTACTTC
- TRBJ2-1 few TRBV7-2 CASSFLAAPYNEQFF TGTGCCAGCAGCTTTCTAGCAGCCCCCTACAATGAGCAGTTCTTC
- TRBJ2-6 few TRBV27 CASSLDQGTSSGANVLTF TGTGCCAGCAGTCTGGACCAGGGTACCAGCTCTGGGGCCAACGTCCTGACTTTC
- TRBJ1-1 - TRBV25-1 CARRLPIAFF TGTGCCCGGAGGCTTCCGATAGCTTTCTTT
- TRBJ2-7 - TRBV29-1 CSVRVTYEQYF TGCAGCGTCAGGGTTACCTACGAGCAGTACTTC
- TRBJ1-3 few TRBV27 CASSLAGPGNTIYF TGTGCCAGCAGTCTGGCGGGTCCTGGAAACACCATATATTTT
- TRBJ2-1 - TRBV7-2 CASSLDYGSEQFF TGTGCCAGCAGCTTAGACTACGGCAGTGAGCAGTTCTTC
- TRBJ2-1 - TRBV7-2 CASSLSSRTYNEQFF TGTGCCAGCAGCTTAAGTTCGCGGACCTACAATGAGCAGTTCTTC
TRBD1 TRBJ1-5 few TRBV3-1 CASSGTGAQPQHF TGTGCCAGCAGCGGGACAGGGGCTCAGCCCCAGCATTTT
- TRBJ2-5 - TRBV7-2 CACSTHRGGQETQYF TGTGCCTGCAGCACCCACAGGGGAGGCCAAGAGACCCAGTACTTC
TRBD1 TRBJ2-3 - TRBV10-3 CAIGTGSFSTDTQYF TGTGCCATCGGGACAGGTTCTTTTAGCACAGATACGCAGTATTTT
- TRBJ2-2 - TRBV10-3 CAIRTENTGELFF TGTGCCATCCGGACTGAGAACACCGGGGAGCTGTTTTTT
- TRBJ2-7 few TRBV15 CATSLRGAYEQYF TGTGCCACCAGCCTACGGGGAGCCTACGAGCAGTACTTC
TRBD1 TRBJ1-3 - TRBV7-7 CASSPGGPSGNTIYF TGTGCTAGCAGTCCAGGGGGCCCCTCTGGAAACACCATATATTTT
TRBD1 TRBJ1-1 - TRBV9 CASSGTGVNTEAFF TGTGCCAGCAGCGGGACAGGGGTGAACACTGAAGCTTTCTTT
TRBD1 TRBJ1-1 few TRBV7-2 CASSRPGTGITEAFF TGTGCCAGCAGCCGTCCCGGGACAGGGATCACTGAAGCTTTCTTT
- TRBJ2-3 few TRBV6-2/TRBV6-3 CASRDYESTDTQYF TGTGCCAGCAGGGACTACGAGAGCACAGATACGCAGTATTTT
- TRBJ1-5 - TRBV20-1 CSARLTGQSNQPQHF TGCAGTGCTAGATTAACAGGGCAAAGCAATCAGCCCCAGCATTTT
- TRBJ2-1 - TRBV25-1 CASLDSGTMNNEQFF TGTGCCAGTCTCGATTCCGGGACCATGAACAATGAGCAGTTCTTC
- TRBJ1-2 many TRBV7-9 CASSPGRDYGYTF TGTGCCAGCAGCCCGGGACGGGACTATGGCTACACCTTC
- TRBJ2-7 - TRBV6-1 CASSGQNSYEQYF TGTGCCAGCAGTGGACAGAACTCCTACGAGCAGTACTTC
- TRBJ1-2 - TRBV6-2/TRBV6-3 CASSGRPNYGYTF TGTGCCAGCAGTGGAAGACCTAACTATGGCTACACCTTC
TRBD1 TRBJ1-2 few TRBV7-2 CASSLGTGGGYGYTF TGTGCCAGCAGCTTAGGGACAGGGGGCGGGTATGGCTACACCTTC
- TRBJ2-7 few TRBV20-1 CSAISGSDYEQYF TGCAGTGCTATTAGCGGATCTGACTACGAGCAGTACTTC
TRBD1 TRBJ1-4 - TRBV15 CATSPGGQGNEKLFF TGTGCCACCAGCCCAGGGGGCCAGGGAAATGAAAAACTGTTTTTT
TRBD2 TRBJ2-5 few TRBV6-6 CASSFPTSGGAEETQYF TGTGCCAGCAGTTTCCCGACTAGCGGGGGGGCGGAAGAGACCCAGTACTTC
- TRBJ1-2 - TRBV12-3/TRBV12-4 CASSFGPNRLYGYTF TGTGCCAGCAGTTTCGGTCCCAATCGTCTCTATGGCTACACCTTC
- TRBJ2-5 once TRBV6-5 CASSYSIGNQETQYF TGTGCCAGCAGTTACTCGATCGGGAACCAAGAGACCCAGTACTTC
- TRBJ1-2 few TRBV12-3/TRBV12-4 CASRVTGPHYGYTF TGTGCCAGCCGCGTAACAGGTCCCCACTATGGCTACACCTTC
TRBD1 TRBJ1-4 - TRBV6-2/TRBV6-3 CASNHHGDRANEKLFF TGTGCCAGCAATCATCACGGGGACAGGGCTAATGAAAAACTGTTTTTT
- TRBJ2-5 many TRBV5-1 CASSLRDQETQYF TGTGCCAGCAGCTTACGGGACCAAGAGACCCAGTACTTC
TRBD2 TRBJ2-5 - TRBV6-1 CASSDPSGGKETQYF TGTGCCAGCAGTGACCCAAGCGGGGGAAAAGAGACCCAGTACTTC
- TRBJ2-1 - TRBV12-3/TRBV12-4 CASSIAGPSNEQFF TGTGCCAGCAGCATCGCGGGGCCCTCCAATGAGCAGTTCTTC
- TRBJ2-1 few TRBV12-3/TRBV12-4 CASSLYSGARTEQFF TGTGCCAGCAGTTTATACTCTGGGGCACGCACGGAGCAGTTCTTC
- TRBJ2-5 - TRBV6-5 CASSYSTWETQYF TGTGCCAGCAGTTATTCTACCTGGGAGACCCAGTACTTC
- TRBJ2-2 - TRBV20-1 CSAREPPRGELFF TGCAGTGCTAGAGAGCCCCCCCGCGGGGAGCTGTTTTTT